This T cell receptor beta chain comes out of a study of spatial heterogeneity in lung cancer. Study background: Sequencing covered available follow-up PBMC samples collected a median of approximately 25 months after resection. Beta-chain sequences consistently outnumbered alpha-chain sequences in detection.

The CDR3 covers 12 residues. V lost 3 bases and J lost 1, with 4 bases in between. Germline values: CDR1 MGHDK, CDR2 SYGVNS. Each TCR cDNA molecule carried a unique molecular identifier. One entry per CDR3 protein, called by TCRdb with MiXCR from the 5' RACE reads. The table includes about 20,000 distinct CDR3 sequences, 9% to 10% detected once. The time point denotes: blood at routine non-recurrence follow-up after resection. This clonotype was seen a few times. V usage is TRBV25-1 and J usage is TRBJ2-7; no clear D. Sequencing was performed on PBMCs, taken at follow-up. This receptor was taken from a female donor with early-stage non-small cell lung cancer. This chain's CDR3 is CASSDGSYEQYF. The DNA of the CDR3 is TGTGCCAGCAGTGACGGGTCCTACGAGCAGTACTTC.